These 11 T cell receptor beta chains came from one sample sequenced in a study of metastatic and nonmetastatic thyroid tumors (dated by TCRdb to the early 2020s). None of the patients had been given any treatment before thyroid surgery. Library construction relied on PCR. This sample was sequenced with an Illumina HiSeq 4000. The raw public reads went through TCRdb reprocessing: fastp at Q25, MiXCR clone calling, in-frame beta chains kept. This sample comprises some 90,000 clones, 8.6% of them detected only once. Around 8.5% of the sample belongs to the ten largest clones. Sequencing input: blood. The receptor set was obtained from a female donor with papillary thyroid cancer or a benign thyroid nodule (not recorded which). Some clones in this sample may be carry-over from other donors' samples.

This clone was seen ten or more times. The chain couples TRBV19 to TRBJ1-5; 8 nucleotides line up with TRBD1. CDR3 length: 16 residues. With 3 bases clipped from V and 5 bases from J, the junction kept 9 bases outside the gene matches. Germline lookup yields CDR1 LNHDA and CDR2 SQIVND (reference sequence). CDR3 bases: TGTGCCAGTAGTATTTGGGTTCAGGGGGCGGATCAGCCCCAGCATTTT. Amino acid sequence: CASSIWVQGADQPQHF. The full variable domain, in which reference TRBV19 and TRBJ1-5 provide the parts outside the CDR3, is DGGITQSPKYLFRKEGQNVTLSCEQNLNHDAMYWYRQDPGQGLRLIYYSQIVNDFQKGDIAEGYSVSREKKESFPLTVTSAQKNPTAFYLCASSIWVQGADQPQHFGDGTRLSIL.

The chain uses TRBV3-1 and TRBJ1-1, with 7 bases lining up with TRBD1. After removal of 0 bases from V and 11 bases from J, the junction contained 6 bases not matched to a gene. Germline V gene lookup returns CDR1 LGHDT and CDR2 YNNKEL (reference sequence). The CDR3 contains 13 residues. CDR3 residues: CASSQDAGQRAFF. The CDR3 bases are TGTGCCAGCAGCCAAGATGCGGGACAGAGGGCTTTCTTT.

Points on this clone: A much bigger clone sits one base away, suggesting this may be a read error. The rearrangement links TRBV19 to TRBJ2-7, with TRBD1 matching 8 bases. The CDR3 has 13 residues. The germline CDR1 and CDR2 sequences are LNHDA and SQIVND (reference sequence). V dropped 7 bases and J dropped 3; count of bases not matched to a gene: 5. The CDR3 nucleotides read TGTGCCAGTATTACCACAGGGGGCTACGAGCAGTACTTC. Amino acid sequence: CASITTGGYEQYF.

The rearrangement links TRBV7-6 to TRBJ1-4; D not resolved. Looked up from germline, CDR1 is SGHVS and CDR2 is FNYEAQ. The CDR3 runs to 12 residues. Trimming took 1 base from V and 6 from J, leaving 3 bases between them. In DNA, the CDR3 is TGTGCCAGCAGCTTAGATGATGAAAAACTGTTTTTT. This sequence encodes CASSLDDEKLFF.

This clone was found a few times. This sequence may be a read error, since a much larger clone differs from it by one base. This chain links TRBV6-4 with TRBJ2-3; 10 bases match TRBD2. CDR1 MRHNA and CDR2 SNTAGT come from the germline V gene. This CDR3 spans 15 amino acids. The junction had 6 bases not matched to a gene; V was cut back by 2 bases and J by 7 bases. DNA of the CDR3: TGTGCCAGCAGTGACGCTAGCGGGGGAACATATACGCAGTATTTT. This encodes CASSDASGGTYTQYF.

This clone was observed a few times. This may stem from a read error, because a much larger clone lies one nucleotide away. The V call is TRBV9, the J call TRBJ2-1; the match to TRBD2 covers 9 bases. This CDR3 region has 15 residues. Germline values: CDR1 SGDLS, CDR2 YYNGEE. CDR3 protein: CASSPLGGGANEQSF. The CDR3 DNA reads as TGTGCCAGCAGCCCACTCGGCGGGGGGGCAAATGAGCAGTCCTTC.

This clone was detected only a few times. The chain couples TRBV11-2 to TRBJ2-1, with a weak D call TRBD1 (5 bases). The CDR3 is made up of 16 amino acids. The V gene lost 0 bases and the J gene lost 3 bases, with 12 bases spanning the gap. CDR1 SGHAT and CDR2 FQNNGV come from the germline V gene. CDR3 loop: CASSLDLDIVYNEQFF. CDR3 bases: TGTGCCAGCAGCTTAGATTTGGACATAGTCTACAATGAGCAGTTCTTC.

Many counts were recorded for this clone. The rearrangement links TRBV4-2 to TRBJ2-1, with 8 bases matching TRBD2. V gave up 3 bases and J gave up 4 bases; unmatched junction bases: 5. The CDR3 runs 15 residues. Germline V gene lookup returns CDR1 LGHNA and CDR2 YNFKEQ. CDR3 nucleotide sequence: TGTGCCAGCAGCCAGACCCGGGGGGGATACAATGAGCAGTTCTTC. Translation: CASSQTRGGYNEQFF.

This clone was detected many times. The V gene is TRBV11-2, the J gene TRBJ2-7, with TRBD1 matching over 12 bases. After removal of 0 bases from V and 3 bases from J, the junction contained 9 bases not matched to a gene. The CDR3 spans 18 residues. Germline V lookup: CDR1 SGHAT, CDR2 FQNNGV. Here the CDR3 DNA reads TGTGCCAGCAGCTTAGATCGGGCCGGGACAGGGGGCATCTACGAGCAGTACTTC. Translated, it gives CASSLDRAGTGGIYEQYF.

This clone was observed at least ten times. V usage is TRBV19 and J usage is TRBJ2-5; 8 nucleotides agree with TRBD2. The CDR3 has 15 residues. V trimming: 3 bases; J trimming: 4 bases; junction bases outside the gene matches: 7. Germline loops: CDR1 LNHDA, CDR2 SQIVND (reference sequence). In nucleotides, the CDR3 is TGTGCCAGTAGTATCCGAGCGGGGGTGGGAGAGACCCAGTACTTC. Protein sequence: CASSIRAGVGETQYF.

About this clone: This could be a read error, since a much larger clone is one nucleotide away. This chain joins TRBV18 and TRBJ2-3; the D is unclear. The CDR3 loop spans 14 amino acids. Germline assignment: CDR1 KGHSH and CDR2 LQKENI. The CDR3 here is CVSSPPGGADTQYF. CDR3 DNA sequence: TGTGTCAGCTCACCACCGGGTGGGGCAGATACGCAGTATTTT. Variable domain in full (rest from reference TRBV18 and TRBJ2-3): NAGVMQNPRHLVRRRGQEARLRCSPMKGHSHVYWYRQLPEEGLKFMVYLQKENIIDESGMPKERFSAEFPKEGPSILRIQQVVRGDSAAYFCVSSPPGGADTQYFGPGTRLTVL.